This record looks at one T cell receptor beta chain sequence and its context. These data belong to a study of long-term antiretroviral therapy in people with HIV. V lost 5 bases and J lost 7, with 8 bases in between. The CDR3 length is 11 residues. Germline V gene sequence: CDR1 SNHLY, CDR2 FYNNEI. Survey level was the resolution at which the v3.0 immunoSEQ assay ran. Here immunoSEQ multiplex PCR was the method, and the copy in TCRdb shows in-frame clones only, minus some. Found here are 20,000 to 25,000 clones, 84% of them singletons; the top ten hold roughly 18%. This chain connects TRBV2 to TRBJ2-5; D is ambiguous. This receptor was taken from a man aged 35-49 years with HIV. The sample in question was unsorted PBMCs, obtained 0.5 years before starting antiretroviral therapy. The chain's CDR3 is CASSPTGTQYF. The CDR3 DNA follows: TGTGCCAGCAGTCCCACCGGGACCCAGTACTTC.